This entry concerns a single T cell receptor (beta chain). The antigen remains undetermined. The sample comes from a study of cytomegalovirus exposure and HLA in healthy donors. Study results and limitations: In most subjects, TCR beta sequences reportedly gave accurate predictions of HLA-A and HLA-B alleles. TCR beta V segments were, for the most part, productive about 87% or about 30% of the time in an earlier analysis.

This CDR3 spans 16 amino acids. Per the germline V gene, CDR1 is SGHDT and CDR2 is YYEEEE. V was pared by 3 bases and J by 2 bases, with 11 bases of the junction left unmatched. The PCR used 60 Vbeta and 13 Jbeta primers. Sequencing used immunoSEQ multiplex PCR; TCRdb keeps in-frame clones, though not all of them. The sample carries about 110,000 clones, roughly 71% recorded once. The clonotype originates from a man aged 18 to 30 in good health and CMV-seropositive. The rearrangement uses TRBV5-6 and TRBJ2-7; TRBD1 agrees at 7 bases. Sequencing was carried out using PBMCs. The CDR3 protein is CASSYGTVGNTYEQYF. The CDR3 DNA reads TGTGCCAGCAGCTACGGGACAGTCGGTAACACCTACGAGCAGTACTTC.